Listed below are T cell receptor beta chains from one sample, sequenced in a study of breast tumors, draining lymph nodes, adjacent tissues. TCRdb re-called the multiplex PCR reads through MiXCR, storing one row per CDR3 protein. The sample includes around 140,000 distinct CDR3 sequences, about 31% of them seen just once. Sequenced: axillary lymph node tissue. These receptors all come from a female donor with breast cancer. Some clones in this sample may be carry-over from other donors' samples. CDR3s include the opening cysteine and the closing phenylalanine or tryptophan. D genes are given only for firm matches. Clone size is given for some rows only: seen once, a few or many times, or a class if the clone is expanded.

d_gene	j_gene	abundance	v_gene	CDR3nt	CDR3aa
NA	TRBJ1-1	NA	TRBV5-6	TGTGCCAGCAGCCGCGAGGCCGTGGGGACTGAAGCTTTCTTT	CASSREAVGTEAFF
NA	TRBJ2-5	many	TRBV3-1	TGTGCCAGCAGCCTACTAGAGACCCAGTACTTC	CASSLLETQYF
NA	TRBJ1-2	once	TRBV4-1	TGCGCCAGCAGCCAGGCTCAGCAGTCCCTTTATGGCTACACCTTC	CASSQAQQSLYGYTF
NA	TRBJ1-2	many	TRBV9	TGTGCCAGCAGCGTAGTTTCCAGCTATGGCTACACCTTC	CASSVVSSYGYTF
TRBD2	TRBJ2-3	many	TRBV5-1	TGCGCCAGCACCCCTCTAGCGGGGGGCACAGATACGCAGTATTTT	CASTPLAGGTDTQYF
NA	TRBJ1-6	many	TRBV5-6	TGTGCCAGCAGCTTGGAACGGGTCCCTAATTCACCCCTCCACTTT	CASSLERVPNSPLHF
NA	TRBJ2-3	many	TRBV20-1	TGCAGTGCTAGGGGGCTAATTGCGGGGGCCCTACCCGGAGATACGCAGTATTTT	CSARGLIAGALPGDTQYF
TRBD2	TRBJ2-3	many	TRBV10-1	TGCGCCAGCAGCGACGGACTAGGAGTTACAGATACGCAGTATTTT	CASSDGLGVTDTQYF
NA	TRBJ1-3	many	TRBV3-1	TGTGCCAGCAGCCAAACACTGGGAAACACCATATATTTT	CASSQTLGNTIYF
NA	TRBJ2-2	NA	TRBV29-1	TGCAGCAGCCAAGATTTGGGCGGCGGAAACACCGGGGAGCTGTTTTTT	CSSQDLGGGNTGELFF
TRBD2	TRBJ2-6	many	TRBV20-1	TGCAGTGCGACCCCTAGCGGGTCTGGGGCCAACGTCCTGACTTTC	CSATPSGSGANVLTF
TRBD2	TRBJ2-1	many	TRBV5-5	TGTGCCAGCAACTTGCACAGCGGGGGGGTCAATGAGCAGTTCTTC	CASNLHSGGVNEQFF
NA	TRBJ2-1	NA	TRBV6-2/TRBV6-3	TGTGCCAGCAGTTACCTCGGACGGGTCAATGAGCAGTTCTTC	CASSYLGRVNEQFF
NA	TRBJ2-4	many	TRBV20-1	TGCAGTGCCCTCGGACTGACTCTAGCCAAAAACATTCAGTACTTC	CSALGLTLAKNIQYF
TRBD1	TRBJ2-1	NA	TRBV24-1	TGTGCCACCAGTGATTTTATACCGGGACAGGGGGCAGGTGGGCAGCTCTTC	CATSDFIPGQGAGGQLF
NA	TRBJ2-1	many	TRBV11-2	TGTGCCAGCAGGCAGGCCGACAGATACAATGAGCAGTTCTTC	CASRQADRYNEQFF
NA	TRBJ1-5	many	TRBV18	TGTGCCAGCTCACTAGAGTATAGCAATCAGCCCCAGCATTTT	CASSLEYSNQPQHF
NA	TRBJ2-1	many	TRBV2	TGTGCCAGCAATGTTGGACAGTACAATGAGCAGTTCTTC	CASNVGQYNEQFF
NA	TRBJ2-5	once	TRBV29-1	TGCAGCGGGGGAACGTACCAAGAGACCCAGTACTTC	CSGGTYQETQYF
TRBD1	TRBJ2-3	many	TRBV6-6	TGTGCCACATACAGGGGGCTTACAGATACGCAGTATTTT	CATYRGLTDTQYF
NA	TRBJ2-3	many	TRBV2	TGTGCCAGCAGTGACTGGACCGCCGGGGATACGCAGTATTTT	CASSDWTAGDTQYF
TRBD1	TRBJ2-1	many	TRBV5-6	TGTGCCAGCAGCTTGGTATTGGACAGGGGTTACAATGAGCAGTTCTTC	CASSLVLDRGYNEQFF
TRBD1	TRBJ1-4	many	TRBV29-1	TGCAGCGCCAGGGACAGGGGAGTCTCCAATGAAAAACTGTTTTTT	CSARDRGVSNEKLFF
NA	TRBJ1-6	once	TRBV20-1	TGCAGCGCTTGGGAACAGTCTAATAATCCACCCCTCCACTTT	CSAWEQSNNPPLHF
TRBD2	TRBJ2-5	many	TRBV14	TGTGCCAGCAGCCAAGCACTAGCGCTAGAGACCCAGTCCTTC	CASSQALALETQSF
NA	TRBJ2-3	many	TRBV7-2	TGTGCCAGCAGCTTAGACGGGGTTAGCACAGATACGCAGTATTTT	CASSLDGVSTDTQYF
TRBD1	TRBJ2-7	many	TRBV20-1	TGCAGTGCTAAGGACCCGGGACAGGAAGATTCCTACGAGCAGTACTTC	CSAKDPGQEDSYEQYF
TRBD2	TRBJ2-3	NA	TRBV2	TGTGCCAGCGGAGACCCAGGACTAGCGGGAACAGATACGCAGTATTTC	CASGDPGLAGTDTQYF
NA	TRBJ1-4	many	TRBV7-2	TGTGCCAGCAGCCGGAATAATGAAAAACTGTTTTTT	CASSRNNEKLFF
NA	TRBJ1-2	NA	TRBV28	TGTGCCAGCAGTAAAAGCTACACAGGCTCTGGCTACACCTTC	CASSKSYTGSGYTF
NA	TRBJ2-7	NA	TRBV2	TGTGCCAGCAGCTTAGAACAGATACCGCTGGGCGAGCAGTACTTC	CASSLEQIPLGEQYF
NA	TRBJ1-6	NA	TRBV5-5	TGTGCCAGCAGCCAACGCCGGGACACGTACTCGGAGTCGTCACCCCTCCACTTT	CASSQRRDTYSESSPLHF
TRBD1	TRBJ2-3	many	TRBV28	TGTGCCAGCAGTGACCCGGGACAGGGGACAGATACGCAGTATTTT	CASSDPGQGTDTQYF